A selection of T cell receptor beta chains follows, all from one sample in a study of regulatory T cells in long-lasting Graves disease. TCRdb independently ran MiXCR on the multiplex PCR reads; one entry per CDR3 protein. The sample holds more than 450,000 distinct CDR3 sequences, around 15% seen once. The sample also formed part of further work on T cells in Graves' hyperthyroidism and ophthalmopathy.

The sequences come from peripheral blood mononuclear cells (PBMCs), collected at new diagnosis, from a patient treated with antithyroid drugs. Receptors were obtained from a man aged 35-49 years with Graves disease. CDR3s leave out the opening cysteine and the closing phenylalanine or tryptophan.

cdr3_length	v_call	j_call	cdr3_aa
12	TRBV30	TRBJ2-3	AWPGRARSHTQY
9	TRBV28	TRBJ1-1	ASTRLGPAF
10	TRBV29-1	TRBJ2-5	SVAGGGETQY
11	TRBV2	TRBJ2-7	ASSDSNGYEQY
12	TRBV4-1	TRBJ1-2	ASSQEHGGYGYT
12	TRBV12-3/TRBV12-4	TRBJ2-3	ASTRRANTDTQY
13	TRBV5-4	TRBJ1-6	ASSRTGGGNSPLH
14	TRBV20-1	TRBJ2-3	SASTFGGFSTDTQY
12	TRBV27	TRBJ2-7	ASSLFKGSYEQY
11	TRBV24-1	TRBJ2-2	ATRTARTGELF
12	TRBV28	TRBJ2-3	ASSLTGEGDTQY
12	TRBV5-8	TRBJ1-3	ASSFGKPGNTIY
11	TRBV19	TRBJ1-2	ASSQDRPYGYT
12	TRBV20-1	TRBJ2-7	SARTGQGLGEQY
11	TRBV30	TRBJ2-7	AWDPGQGYEQY
12	TRBV30	TRBJ2-1	AWKAGAVYNEQF
10	TRBV12-3/TRBV12-4	TRBJ2-7	ASSPGTYEQY
13	TRBV19	TRBJ1-5	ASSATGGEYQPQH
14	TRBV3-1	TRBJ2-1	ASSQDTAGSYNEQF
10	TRBV7-9	TRBJ2-7	ASTFSDHEQY